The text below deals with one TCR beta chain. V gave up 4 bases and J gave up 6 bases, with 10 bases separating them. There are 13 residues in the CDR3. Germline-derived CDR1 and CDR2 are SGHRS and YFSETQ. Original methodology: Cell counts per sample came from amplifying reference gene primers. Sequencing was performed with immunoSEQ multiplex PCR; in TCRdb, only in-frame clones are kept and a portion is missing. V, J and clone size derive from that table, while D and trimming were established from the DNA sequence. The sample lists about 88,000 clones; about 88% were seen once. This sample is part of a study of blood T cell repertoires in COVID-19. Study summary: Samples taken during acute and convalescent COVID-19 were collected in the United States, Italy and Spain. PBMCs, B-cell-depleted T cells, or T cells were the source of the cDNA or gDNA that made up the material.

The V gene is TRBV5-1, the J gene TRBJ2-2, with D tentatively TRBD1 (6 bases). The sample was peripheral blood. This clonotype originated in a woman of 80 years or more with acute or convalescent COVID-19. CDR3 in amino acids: CASSRGQPGELFF. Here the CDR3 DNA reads TGCGCCAGCAGCAGAGGACAGCCCGGGGAGCTGTTTTTT. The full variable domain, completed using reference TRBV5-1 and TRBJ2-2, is KAGVTQTPRYLIKTRGQQVTLSCSPISGHRSVSWYQQTPGQGLQFLFEYFSETQRNKGNFPGRFSGRQFSNSRSEMNVSTLELGDSALYLCASSRGQPGELFFGEGSRLTVL.